These 10 T cell receptor beta chains came from one sample sequenced in a study of blood T cell repertoires in COVID-19. TCRdb's table, derived via immunoSEQ multiplex PCR, lists solely in-frame clones and lacks some. The repertoire consists of 3,000 to 4,500 clones, with 76% occurring once and the leading ten covering 35% to 50%. The source material was peripheral blood. The source is a human donor in a cohort sampled during active COVID-19.

The chain combines TRBV4-2 with TRBJ2-1, with D perhaps matching TRBD2 (6 bases). The CDR3 loop spans 16 amino acids. The ends were cut back, 0 bases at V and 4 bases at J, with 13 bases in the middle. Germline assignment: CDR1 LGHNA and CDR2 YNFKEQ. The CDR3 coding sequence is TGTGCCAGCAGCCAAGATCTTGGCGGGATTTACAATGAGCAGTTCTTC. Its protein is CASSQDLGGIYNEQFF.

V is TRBV5-1 and J is TRBJ1-1; TRBD1 agrees at 9 bases. CDR1 and CDR2 (germline): SGHRS, YFSETQ. This CDR3 contains 16 residues. Trimming took 4 bases from V and 2 from J; bases not matched to a gene: 9. Written as DNA, the CDR3 is TGCGCCAGCAGCCCAGTCCCGGGACAGGGAAACACTGAAGCTTTCTTT. It specifies CASSPVPGQGNTEAFF.

This chain uses TRBV18 with TRBJ1-1, with 8 bases lining up with TRBD1. Germline V gene lookup returns CDR1 KGHSH and CDR2 LQKENI. V gave up 3 bases and J gave up 7 bases; unmatched junction bases: 13. The CDR3 extends over 16 amino acids. In DNA, the CDR3 is TGTGCCAGCTCACCCGAAATAAGACAGGGGAGTAATGAAGCTTTCTTT. Encoded protein: CASSPEIRQGSNEAFF.

This rearrangement joins TRBV7-3 to TRBJ2-1; the match to TRBD2 covers 7 bases. Germline loops: CDR1 SGHTA, CDR2 FQGTGA. The CDR3 runs to 17 residues. Losses at the gene ends were 2 bases for V and 4 bases for J; bases not matched to a gene: 11. CDR3 in amino acids: CASSLEFQASGYNEQFF. The CDR3 DNA reads as TGTGCCAGCAGCTTAGAGTTCCAGGCTAGCGGTTACAATGAGCAGTTCTTC.

This rearrangement joins TRBV7-2 to TRBJ2-2; 15 positions match TRBD2. V was pared by 1 base and J by 6 bases, with 9 bases of the junction left unmatched. Germline CDR1 is SGHTA and CDR2 is FQGNSA. The CDR3 runs 19 residues. The CDR3 coding sequence is TGTGCCAGCAGCTTAGTGGGAGGACTAGCGGGAGGGCTGGCCGGGGAGCTGTTTTTT. Translation gives CASSLVGGLAGGLAGELFF.

V gene TRBV7-2 combines with J gene TRBJ2-3, with 9 nucleotides matching TRBD2. Germline V lookup: CDR1 SGHTA, CDR2 FQGNSA. There are 18 residues in the CDR3. V gave up 5 bases and J gave up 4 bases; unmatched junction bases: 16. The CDR3 loop is CASSPRGESGGFPDTQYF. CDR3 nucleotides: TGTGCCAGCAGCCCCCGTGGGGAGAGCGGGGGGTTTCCAGATACGCAGTATTTT. Variable domain in full (rest from reference TRBV7-2 and TRBJ2-3): GAGVSQSPSNKVTEKGKDVELRCDPISGHTALYWYRQSLGQGLEFLIYFQGNSAPDKSGLPSDRFSAERTGGSVSTLTIQRTQQEDSAVYLCASSPRGESGGFPDTQYFGPGTRLTVL.

The chain recombines TRBV7-2 with TRBJ2-1, with 8 nucleotides matching TRBD2. The junction had 4 bases not matched to a gene; V was cut back by 0 bases and J by 9 bases. Germline V gene lookup returns CDR1 SGHTA and CDR2 FQGNSA. This CDR3 has 14 residues. The DNA of the CDR3 is TGTGCCAGCAGCTTAGCTGCGGGGGGTCGTGAGCAGTTCTTC. It codes for CASSLAAGGREQFF.

The CDR3 protein is CAWSPTDYYGYTF. DNA of the CDR3: TGTGCCTGGAGTCCGACAGATTACTATGGCTACACCTTC. The genes are TRBV30 and TRBJ1-2; a weak D match, TRBD1 (5 bases). CDR1 is GTSNPN, CDR2 SVGIG, per germline (reference sequence). V was pared by 2 bases and J by 3 bases, with 10 bases between. This CDR3 contains 13 residues.

This clone came up once. The chain recombines TRBV6-1 with TRBJ1-2, with D maybe TRBD1 (6 bases). The CDR3 covers 14 residues. The V and J ends lost 0 bases and 3 bases respectively, with 8 bases between them. CDR1 is MNHNS and CDR2 is SASEGT in the germline V gene. CDR3 sequence (DNA): TGTGCCAGCAGTGAAGCGGACAGATACTATGGCTACACCTTC. Protein: CASSEADRYYGYTF.

The rearrangement joins TRBV28 to TRBJ1-2; 9 bases match TRBD1. CDR3 length: 16 residues. V was pared by 6 bases and J by 1 base, with 9 bases of the junction left unmatched. Germline V gene data show CDR1 as MDHEN and CDR2 as SYDVKM. The DNA for the CDR3 is TGTGCCAGCAGCCCGGACAGGGGTAGAATTAACTATGGCTACACCTTC. It specifies CASSPDRGRINYGYTF.